The 23 T cell receptor beta chains below come from one sample, sequenced in a study of post-analysis software for immune sequencing data (dated by TCRdb to 2014 to 2015). What the work shows at the level of the full study, not this receptor alone: Roughly 5 TRBV segments, including TRBV5-6, TRBV5-1 and TRBV20-1, were significantly more frequent in patients than controls.

The library was obtained by PCR. The reads were generated on an Illumina HiSeq 2500. Unique molecular identifiers were incorporated into TCR beta cDNA libraries to reduce PCR and sequencing biases. TCRdb reprocessed the public reads (quality trimming at Q25 with fastp, clone calling with MiXCR) and kept in-frame beta chains. Here each entry gathers all rows of one CDR3 protein and keeps the most common genes and DNA. The sample table lists about 200,000 distinct CDR3 sequences, 29% of them with a count of one. The ten largest clonotypes hold 3.4% of the sample. These TCRs are of unknown antigen specificity. Sequences were obtained from blood. The source of these receptors is a girl aged 2-17 years with multiple sclerosis.

The count of this clonotype is one. A much bigger clone sits one base away, suggesting this may be a read error. The chain combines TRBV3-1 with TRBJ2-1; TRBD2 is a possible D gene (5 bases). This CDR3 has 16 amino acids. CDR1 and CDR2 from the germline V gene are LGHDT and YNNKEL (reference sequence). V was cut by 1 base and J by 5 bases, with 15 bases left in between. CDR3 residues: CASSQAGRANHNEQFF. DNA for the CDR3: TGTGCCAGCAGCCAAGCCGGGCGGGCCAACCACAATGAGCAGTTCTTC.

This chain connects TRBV7-2 to TRBJ2-5; 7 bases match TRBD2. V was clipped by 2 bases and J by 5 bases; unmatched bases: 5. The CDR3 loop spans 14 amino acids. CDR1 and CDR2 from the germline V gene are SGHTA and FQGNSA. CDR3 sequence (DNA): TGTGCCAGCAGCTTACATTTGGGGGGGGAGACCCAGTACTTC. Its protein product is CASSLHLGGETQYF. The variable domain in full, completed from reference TRBV7-2 and TRBJ2-5, reads GAGVSQSPSNKVTEKGKDVELRCDPISGHTALYWYRQSLGQGLEFLIYFQGNSAPDKSGLPSDRFSAERTGGSVSTLTIQRTQQEDSAVYLCASSLHLGGETQYFGPGTRLLVL.

The chain has TRBV5-1 and TRBJ2-7; 7 bases are a match to TRBD1. Trimming took 4 bases from V and 12 from J; bases not matched to a gene: 16. Germline V gene lookup returns CDR1 SGHRS and CDR2 YFSETQ. This CDR3 comprises 14 residues. CDR3 sequence: CASSLWDSRETRYF. As DNA, the CDR3 is TGCGCCAGCAGCCTTTGGGACAGCAGGGAGACCCGGTACTTC.

There are a few counts of this clonotype. The V gene is TRBV19, the J gene TRBJ2-5; D perhaps matches TRBD1 (6 bases). Germline lookup yields CDR1 LNHDA and CDR2 SQIVND (reference sequence). The V end lost 5 bases, the J end lost 4 bases, and 17 bases lay between the germline ends. The CDR3 totals 15 residues. The CDR3: CASSVGAPGRETQYF. The DNA of the CDR3 is TGTGCCAGTAGTGTGGGGGCGCCTGGGCGAGAGACCCAGTACTTC.

This clonotype was seen a handful of times. The chain employs TRBV28 and TRBJ2-5, with D possibly being TRBD2 (6 bases). V lost 5 bases and J 11 bases, leaving 30 bases between the germline ends. Germline loops: CDR1 MDHEN, CDR2 SYDVKM. The CDR3 extends over 17 amino acids. The CDR3 loop reads CASSPRGGIPLDGEQYF. DNA of the CDR3: TGTGCCAGCAGTCCAAGAGGAGGGATACCCTTGGACGGGGAGCAGTACTTC.

V is TRBV29-1 and J is TRBJ2-1; TRBD2 matches at 8 bases. The trim removed 1 base at V and 9 bases at J, leaving 5 bases unmatched. Germline V gives CDR1 SQVTM, CDR2 ANQGSEA. The CDR3 is 13 amino acids. This CDR3 reads CSVEGTSLVEQFF. CDR3 bases: TGCAGCGTTGAAGGGACTAGCTTGGTTGAGCAGTTCTTC.

This clonotype was seen a handful of times. The chain has TRBV12-3 or TRBV12-4 and TRBJ1-1; D is ambiguous. The CDR3 is 13 amino acids. V was clipped by 6 bases and J by 1 base, with 9 bases between them. CDR3 DNA: TGTGCCAGCAGCCGAACACCGAACACTGAAGCTTTCTTT. It specifies CASSRTPNTEAFF.

Concerning this clonotype itself: A clone one base away is much larger, so this may be a read error. The V and J genes are TRBV7-9 and TRBJ2-5, with D possibly matching TRBD1 (7 bases). From germline, CDR1 is SEHNR and CDR2 FQNEAQ (reference sequence). This CDR3 contains 14 residues. Trimming took off 2 bases at V and 11 bases at J, with 18 bases between the two ends. CDR3 protein: CASSLQGGRNEQYF. The DNA for the CDR3 is TGTGCCAGCAGCTTACAGGGGGGACGCAATGAGCAGTACTTC.

The chain links TRBV7-9 to TRBJ1-6, with D possibly being TRBD1 (5 bases). Trimming left V 5 bases short and J 10 bases short, with 15 bases between. This CDR3 spans 14 amino acids. Germline V gene lookup returns CDR1 SEHNR and CDR2 FQNEAQ (reference sequence). CDR3 DNA sequence: TGTGCCAGCAGCCGGGACGGAGGTGGCTCACCCCTCCACTTT. Translated, it gives CASSRDGGGSPLHF.

The chain uses TRBV20-1 and TRBJ2-3; weak D call: TRBD2 (5 bases). V was cut by 4 bases and J by 6 bases, with 11 bases left in between. Germline V gene sequence: CDR1 DFQATT, CDR2 SNEGSKA (reference sequence). CDR3 length equals 12 residues. CDR3 sequence: CSAKAGVDTQYF. CDR3 sequence (DNA): TGCAGTGCTAAGGCCGGGGTGGATACGCAGTATTTT.

This clonotype was recorded many times. V and J are TRBV7-2 and TRBJ2-7; no definite D call. Germline V CDR1 and CDR2: SGHTA, FQGNSA. Trimming stripped 5 bases from V and 6 bases from J, with 11 bases between. The CDR3 is 12 amino acids. The CDR3 sequence is CASSQEVGEQYF. The CDR3 nucleotides are TGTGCCAGCAGCCAAGAAGTGGGCGAGCAGTACTTC. Drawing the rest from reference TRBV7-2 and TRBJ2-7, the complete variable domain is GAGVSQSPSNKVTEKGKDVELRCDPISGHTALYWYRQSLGQGLEFLIYFQGNSAPDKSGLPSDRFSAERTGGSVSTLTIQRTQQEDSAVYLCASSQEVGEQYFGPGTRLTVT.

This clonotype was seen at least ten times. The gene calls are TRBV20-1 and TRBJ2-5; 10 bases are shared with TRBD2. CDR3 length: 15 residues. CDR1 and CDR2 (germline): DFQATT, SNEGSKA (reference sequence). V trimming: 2 bases; J trimming: 7 bases; junction bases outside the gene matches: 10. The CDR3 protein is CSARLAGAPLVTQYF. The CDR3 DNA sequence: TGCAGTGCTAGACTAGCGGGGGCCCCGTTGGTGACCCAGTACTTC.

A word on this clonotype: This may stem from a read error, because a much larger clone lies one nucleotide away. The genes are TRBV2 and TRBJ2-3, with 8 bases that match TRBD2. The CDR3 spans 15 residues. Germline V gene lookup returns CDR1 SNHLY and CDR2 FYNNEI. V gave up 6 bases and J gave up 5 bases; unmatched junction bases: 10. The CDR3 reads CASRNLGLEGDTQYF. In DNA, the CDR3 is TGTGCCAGCAGAAACCTGGGACTAGAGGGAGATACGCAGTATTTT. Filled out from reference TRBV2 and TRBJ2-3, the complete variable domain reads EPEVTQTPSHQVTQMGQEVILRCVPISNHLYFYWYRQILGQKVEFLVSFYNNEISEKSEIFDDQFSVERPDGSNFTLKIRSTKLEDSAMYFCASRNLGLEGDTQYFGPGTRLTVL.

This clonotype has ten or more counts. CDR3: CTSVWGGGQPQHF. The CDR3, as DNA: TGTACCTCGGTTTGGGGGGGCGGACAGCCCCAGCATTTT. The V gene is TRBV6-6, the J gene TRBJ1-5, with D tentatively TRBD1 (6 bases). Per the germline V gene, CDR1 is MNHNY and CDR2 is SVGAGI (reference sequence). This CDR3 has 13 residues.

J is TRBJ1-2 and V is TRBV4-2; the D gene is possibly TRBD1 (5 bases). V lost 2 bases and J lost 2, with 18 bases in between. Germline values: CDR1 LGHNA, CDR2 YNFKEQ. The CDR3 spans 17 residues. The chain's CDR3 is CASSQLSGVKRNYGYTF. The CDR3 nucleotides are TGTGCCAGCAGCCAACTCTCGGGGGTCAAGCGAAACTATGGCTACACCTTC.

The table lists this clonotype with many counts. The chain employs TRBV6-6 and TRBJ1-1; a weak D match, TRBD1 (6 bases). Trimming removed 6 bases at V and 0 bases at J, with 11 bases between. CDR1 is MNHNY, CDR2 SVGAGI, per germline (reference sequence). This CDR3 contains 14 residues. The DNA for the CDR3 is TGTGCCAGCAGCCCACAGGGCCTGAACACTGAAGCTTTCTTT. Amino acids: CASSPQGLNTEAFF.

The chain uses TRBV12-3 or TRBV12-4 and TRBJ2-7; 8 bases are shared with TRBD2. The CDR3 totals 17 residues. The J segment lost 6 bases and the V segment lost 1 base, leaving 14 bases of the junction unmatched. The CDR3 sequence is CASSLVFGRAYLGEQYF. The CDR3 DNA is TGTGCCAGCAGTTTAGTTTTCGGGAGGGCCTATTTGGGCGAGCAGTACTTC.

With respect to this clonotype: A much larger clone lies a single base off, so this may be a read error. The V and J genes are TRBV6-5 and TRBJ1-2; 7 bases are a match to TRBD1. The trim removed 4 bases at V and 7 bases at J, leaving 6 bases unmatched. The CDR3 covers 13 residues. CDR1 and CDR2 from the germline V gene are MNHEY and SVGAGI. For the CDR3, the DNA is TGTGCCAGCAGTTCACATAACAGGGGTGGCTACACCTTC. This encodes CASSSHNRGGYTF.

This clonotype was observed a few times. The chain has TRBV20-1 and TRBJ2-7; D might be TRBD1 (5 bases). V lost 0 bases and J 0 bases, leaving 12 bases between the germline ends. From germline, CDR1 is DFQATT and CDR2 SNEGSKA (reference sequence). This CDR3 has 15 residues. The CDR3 protein is CSAREASRVSYEQYF. CDR3 DNA: TGCAGTGCTAGAGAGGCGTCCAGGGTCTCCTACGAGCAGTACTTC.

Concerning this clonotype: A read error is possible here, since a much larger clone lies one base away. V gene TRBV10-3 combines with J gene TRBJ2-1; the D gene is possibly TRBD2 (5 bases). The germline gives CDR1 ENHRY, CDR2 SYGVKD. The CDR3 sequence is 12 residues long. The CDR3 nucleotides are TGTGCCGTCAGTGCAGGAGGCAATGAGCAGTTCTTC. Protein product: CAVSAGGNEQFF.

In regard to this clonotype: A single base separates this from a much larger clone, so it may be a read error. The gene calls are TRBV10-3 and TRBJ2-3; D is ambiguous. CDR1 is ENHRY and CDR2 is SYGVKD in the germline V gene. There are 12 residues in the CDR3. Trimming shortened V by 4 bases and J by 6 bases, and 8 bases separated the two germline ends. CDR3 nucleotides: TGTGCCATCAGTGGACGCAGGGATACGCAGTATTTT. Translating gives CAISGRRDTQYF.

This clonotype was detected only a few times. This sequence joins TRBV15 and TRBJ2-1; D may match TRBD1 or TRBD2 (5 bases each). V lost 4 bases, J lost 5 bases, and 12 bases lay in between. Germline V gene data show CDR1 as LNHNV and CDR2 as YYDKDF (reference sequence). The CDR3 extends over 14 amino acids. CDR3 DNA: TGTGCCACCAGCACCTGGGACCCAAACAATGAGCAGTTCTTC. It specifies CATSTWDPNNEQFF.

This clonotype appeared a few times. This chain connects TRBV25-1 to TRBJ2-1; 9 nucleotides match TRBD2. Germline CDR1 is MGHDK and CDR2 is SYGVNS. V trimming: 1 base; J trimming: 3 bases; junction bases outside the gene matches: 10. The length of the CDR3 is 18 residues. The CDR3: CASSESKRGGAFYNEQFF. In DNA, the CDR3 is TGTGCCAGCAGTGAATCCAAACGCGGGGGGGCTTTCTACAATGAGCAGTTCTTC.